The T cell receptor beta chain described here comes from a study of regulatory T cells in long-lasting Graves disease. In the study overall: To qualify as persistent, Graves' disease required over 5 years of antithyroid drugs with positive TSH receptor antibodies.

As regards this clonotype: The target antigen is unknown.

The CDR3 loop spans 16 amino acids. V lost 8 bases, J lost 2 bases, and 18 bases lay in between. The germline V gene encodes CDR1 LGHDT and CDR2 YNNKEL (reference sequence). Sample time point: persistent/refractory GD, antithyroid drugs over 5 years with positive TRAb. PBMCs were the source of the RNA used for TCR sequencing. By American Thyroid Association guidelines, Graves' disease was diagnosed in the cohort. Library construction for TCR beta used iRepertoire HTBI primers and Arm-PCR of CDR3 regions. From the multiplex PCR reads, TCRdb called clonotypes with MiXCR, one entry per CDR3 protein. The sample lists 650,000 to 700,000 distinct CDR3 sequences, about 30% occurring once. Study-wide results and caveats: Relative to newly diagnosed Graves' patients, persistent ones had lower TCR diversity. Persistent disease favored TRBV28, TRBJ1-2 and TRBJ2-5.

The sequence derives from a female donor with Graves disease. Sequences were derived from peripheral blood mononuclear cells (PBMCs), sampled when the disease was refractory, from a patient treated with antithyroid drugs. V and J are TRBV3-1 and TRBJ2-2, with D possibly being TRBD1 (6 bases). Here the CDR3 reads CASAGWTVANTGELFF. CDR3 nucleotides: TGTGCCAGCGCCGGTTGGACAGTAGCTAACACCGGGGAGCTGTTTTTT.